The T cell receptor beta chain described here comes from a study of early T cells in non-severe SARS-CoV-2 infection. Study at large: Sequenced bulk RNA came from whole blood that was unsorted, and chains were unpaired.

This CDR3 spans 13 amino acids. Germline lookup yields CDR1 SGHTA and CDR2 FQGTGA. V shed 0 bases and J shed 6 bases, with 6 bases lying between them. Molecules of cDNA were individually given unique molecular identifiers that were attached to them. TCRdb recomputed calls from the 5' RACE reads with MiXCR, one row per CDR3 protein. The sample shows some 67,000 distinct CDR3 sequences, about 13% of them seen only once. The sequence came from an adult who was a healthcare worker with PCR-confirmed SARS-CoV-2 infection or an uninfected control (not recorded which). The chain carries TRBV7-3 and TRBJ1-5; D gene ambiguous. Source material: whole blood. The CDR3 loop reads CASSLTHGQPQHF. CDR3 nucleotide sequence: TGTGCCAGCAGCTTAACCCACGGTCAGCCCCAGCATTTT.